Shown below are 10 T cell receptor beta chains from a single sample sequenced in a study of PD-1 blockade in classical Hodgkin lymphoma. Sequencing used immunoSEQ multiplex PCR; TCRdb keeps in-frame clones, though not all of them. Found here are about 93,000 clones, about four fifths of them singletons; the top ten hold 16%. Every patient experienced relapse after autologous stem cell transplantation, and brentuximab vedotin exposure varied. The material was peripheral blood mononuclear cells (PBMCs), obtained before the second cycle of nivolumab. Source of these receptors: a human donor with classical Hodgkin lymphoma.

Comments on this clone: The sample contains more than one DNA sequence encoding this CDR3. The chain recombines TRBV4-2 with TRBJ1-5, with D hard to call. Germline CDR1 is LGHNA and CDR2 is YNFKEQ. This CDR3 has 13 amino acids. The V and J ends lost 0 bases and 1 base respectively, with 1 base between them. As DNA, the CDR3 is TGTGCCAGCAGCCAAGAAAGCAATCAGCCCCAGCATTTT. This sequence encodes CASSQESNQPQHF.

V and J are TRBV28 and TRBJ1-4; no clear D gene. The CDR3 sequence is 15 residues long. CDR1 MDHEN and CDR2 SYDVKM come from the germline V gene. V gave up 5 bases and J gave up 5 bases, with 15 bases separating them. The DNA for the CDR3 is TGTGCCAGCAGTGCCACGGACGGGAGGAATGAAAAACTGTTTTTT. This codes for CASSATDGRNEKLFF.

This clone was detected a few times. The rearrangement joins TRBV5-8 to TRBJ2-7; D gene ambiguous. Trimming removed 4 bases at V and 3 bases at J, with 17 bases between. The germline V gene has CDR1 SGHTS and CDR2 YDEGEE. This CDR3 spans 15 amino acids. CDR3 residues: CASSHQKAPIYEQYF. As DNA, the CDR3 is TGTGCCAGCAGCCACCAGAAGGCCCCAATCTACGAGCAGTACTTC.

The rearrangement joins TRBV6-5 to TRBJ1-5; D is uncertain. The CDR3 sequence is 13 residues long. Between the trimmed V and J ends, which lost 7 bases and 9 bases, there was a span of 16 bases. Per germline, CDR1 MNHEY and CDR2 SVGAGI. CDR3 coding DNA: TGTGCCAGCACTGACCTTCGCGATGGGCCCCAGCATTTT. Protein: CASTDLRDGPQHF.

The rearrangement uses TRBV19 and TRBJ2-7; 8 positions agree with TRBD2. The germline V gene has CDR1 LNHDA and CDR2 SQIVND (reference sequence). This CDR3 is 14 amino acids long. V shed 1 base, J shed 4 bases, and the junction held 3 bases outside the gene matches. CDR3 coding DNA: TGTGCCAGTAGTATAGGACTAGCGTCATACGAGCAGTACTTC. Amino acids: CASSIGLASYEQYF.

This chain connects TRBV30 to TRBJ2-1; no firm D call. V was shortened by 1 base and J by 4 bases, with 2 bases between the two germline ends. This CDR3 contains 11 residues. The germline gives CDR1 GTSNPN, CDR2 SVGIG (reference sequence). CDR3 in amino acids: CAWSEYNEQFF. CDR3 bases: TGTGCCTGGAGTGAATACAATGAGCAGTTCTTC.

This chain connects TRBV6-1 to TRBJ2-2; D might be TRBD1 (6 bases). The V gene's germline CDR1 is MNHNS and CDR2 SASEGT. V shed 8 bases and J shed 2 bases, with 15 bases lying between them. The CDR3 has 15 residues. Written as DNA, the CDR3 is TGTGCCAGCTCCCGGGTACAGGGAAACACCGGGGAGCTGTTTTTT. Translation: CASSRVQGNTGELFF.

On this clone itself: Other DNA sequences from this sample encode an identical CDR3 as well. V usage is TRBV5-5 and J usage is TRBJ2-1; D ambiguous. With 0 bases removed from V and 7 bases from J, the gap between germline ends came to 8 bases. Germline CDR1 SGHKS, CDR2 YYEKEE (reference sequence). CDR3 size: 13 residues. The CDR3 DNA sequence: TGTGCCAGCAGCTTGGGACCGAATAATGAGCAGTTCTTC. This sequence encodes CASSLGPNNEQFF.

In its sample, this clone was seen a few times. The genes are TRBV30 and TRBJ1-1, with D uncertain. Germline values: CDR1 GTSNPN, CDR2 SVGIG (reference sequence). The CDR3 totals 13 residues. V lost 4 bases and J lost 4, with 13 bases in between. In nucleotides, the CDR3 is TGTGCCTGGAACGAGCAGGTGGGCACTGAAGCTTTCTTT. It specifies CAWNEQVGTEAFF.

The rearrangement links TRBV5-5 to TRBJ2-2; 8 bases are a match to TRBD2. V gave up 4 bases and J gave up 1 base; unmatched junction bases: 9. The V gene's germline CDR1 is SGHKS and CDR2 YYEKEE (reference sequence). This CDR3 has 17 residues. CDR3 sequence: CASSQEAGGLNTGELFF. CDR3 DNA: TGTGCCAGCAGCCAGGAGGCGGGAGGTCTGAACACCGGGGAGCTGTTTTTT.